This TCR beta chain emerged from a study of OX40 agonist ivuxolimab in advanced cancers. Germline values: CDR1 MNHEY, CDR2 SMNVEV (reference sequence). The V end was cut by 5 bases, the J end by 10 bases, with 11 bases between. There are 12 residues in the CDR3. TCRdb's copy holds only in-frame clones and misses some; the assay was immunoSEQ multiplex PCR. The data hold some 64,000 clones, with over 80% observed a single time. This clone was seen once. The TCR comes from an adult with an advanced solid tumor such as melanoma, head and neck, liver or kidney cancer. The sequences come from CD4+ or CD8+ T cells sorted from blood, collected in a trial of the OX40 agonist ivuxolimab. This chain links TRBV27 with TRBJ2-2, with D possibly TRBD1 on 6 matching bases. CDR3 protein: CASSLQGLELFF. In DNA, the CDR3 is TGTGCCAGCAGTCTACAGGGTCTGGAGCTGTTTTTT.